Given below is one T cell receptor (beta chain) in context. What it binds is unknown. The data originate from a study of shared clonotypes between healthy human individuals. Overall study results and limits: Incomplete sequencing of sorted subsets was indicated by rarefaction despite large depth.

Naive CD8 cells were CD45RO-negative, positively selected for CCR7, excluding terminally differentiated effector memory CD45RA+ cells. Each of the donors was a healthy adult who was HIV-negative and had not had a recent acute infection or vaccination. Trimming removed 4 bases from V and 1 base from J, with 14 bases in between. The CDR3 consists of 15 residues. Germline CDR1 reads SGHTA; CDR2 reads FQGNSA. The table came from immunoSEQ multiplex PCR; TCRdb's copy has only in-frame clones and leaves some out. The table records about 870,000 clones, around 92% of them present only once. The rearrangement uses TRBV7-2 and TRBJ2-7; perhaps TRBD1 as D (5 bases). This clonotype originated in a man younger than 45 in good health. Material: naive CD8+ T cells sorted from blood. The CDR3 is CASSSMGQGSYEQYF. Written as DNA, the CDR3 is TGTGCCAGCAGCTCAATGGGGCAGGGTTCCTACGAGCAGTACTTC.